One sample yielded the 21 T cell receptor beta chains listed below, sequenced in a study of response to subunit inactivated influenza vaccine. MiXCR, run by TCRdb on the RT-PCR reads, gives a single entry per CDR3 protein. The sample has more than 250,000 distinct CDR3 sequences; 20% to 25% are singletons. Material: PBMCs from blood, obtained about 20 months after vaccination. These receptors were taken from a man between 50 and 69 years old who received an inactivated influenza vaccine.

This clonotype appeared a few times. The chain uses TRBV10-3 and TRBJ1-3, with a tentative D call TRBD1 (5 bases). This CDR3 spans 15 amino acids. V gave up 5 bases and J gave up 0 bases, with 11 bases separating them. CDR1 and CDR2 from the germline V gene are ENHRY and SYGVKD. The DNA for the CDR3 is TGTGCCATCAGTCCCGGGACGGTCTCTGGAAACACCATATATTTT. This sequence encodes CAISPGTVSGNTIYF.

This clonotype was picked up a small number of times. This chain links TRBV7-8 with TRBJ1-2; 7 bases align to TRBD1. Germline lookup yields CDR1 SGHVS and CDR2 FQNEAQ. The CDR3 has 15 residues. Trimming took 0 bases from V and 4 from J; bases not matched to a gene: 5. CDR3: CASSLAQGGGYGYTF. CDR3 DNA sequence: TGTGCCAGCAGCTTAGCGCAGGGGGGCGGCTATGGCTACACCTTC.

This clonotype came up a few times. The chain has TRBV20-1 and TRBJ2-3, with 7 positions matching TRBD2. Germline-derived CDR1 and CDR2 are DFQATT and SNEGSKA (reference sequence). J was trimmed by 3 bases and V by 5 bases; bases with no gene match: 11. This CDR3 spans 15 amino acids. The CDR3 spells CSALRSSGRTDTQYF. CDR3 nucleotides: TGCAGTGCTCTCAGATCTAGCGGAAGAACAGATACGCAGTATTTT.

The genes are TRBV5-1 and TRBJ2-3; D might be TRBD1 or TRBD2, each matching 6 bases. In germline, CDR1 is SGHRS, CDR2 YFSETQ. Trimming removed 4 bases at V and 1 base at J, with 13 bases between. This CDR3 spans 15 amino acids. The CDR3 coding sequence is TGCGCCAGCAGCCCGGACGGGGGCCGCACAGATACGCAGTATTTT. Translated: CASSPDGGRTDTQYF.

This clonotype has more than one count but fewer than ten. CDR3 bases: TGTGCCTGGAGTCGAGGCCTAGCGGGGAACGAGCAGTACTTC. This gives the protein CAWSRGLAGNEQYF. The chain couples TRBV30 to TRBJ2-7, with 9 bases that match TRBD2. The length of the CDR3 is 14 residues. V dropped 2 bases and J dropped 5; count of bases not matched to a gene: 7. The germline V gene has CDR1 GTSNPN and CDR2 SVGIG (reference sequence). Variable domain in full (rest from reference TRBV30 and TRBJ2-7): SQTIHQWPATLVQPVGSPLSLECTVEGTSNPNLYWYRQAAGRGLQLLFYSVGIGQISSEVPQNLSASRPQDRQFILSSKKLLLSDSGFYLCAWSRGLAGNEQYFGPGTRLTVT.

This clonotype was seen repeatedly, ten times or more. The chain couples TRBV5-1 to TRBJ1-1, with a weak D call TRBD1 (6 bases). This CDR3 comprises 16 residues. Germline CDR1 and CDR2: SGHRS and YFSETQ. V was cut by 3 bases and J by 3 bases, with 18 bases left in between. For the CDR3, the DNA is TGCGCCAGCAGCTCCACGACCGGGACAATCCACACTGAAGCTTTCTTT. It is translated as CASSSTTGTIHTEAFF.

The genes are TRBV10-3 and TRBJ2-7; either TRBD1 or TRBD2 may supply D (6 bases each). Germline V lookup: CDR1 ENHRY, CDR2 SYGVKD. V lost 0 bases and J 6 bases, leaving 21 bases between the germline ends. This CDR3 is 17 amino acids long. The CDR3 spells CAISESIIGGGMGEQYF. CDR3 bases: TGTGCCATCAGTGAGTCGATTATCGGAGGGGGAATGGGCGAGCAGTACTTC.

CDR3 in amino acids: CSARGAGVWHYEQYF. Written as DNA, the CDR3 is TGCAGTGCTAGAGGTGCGGGGGTATGGCACTACGAGCAGTACTTC. The chain joins TRBV20-1 to TRBJ2-7; 7 nucleotides match TRBD2. The CDR3 is made up of 15 amino acids. CDR1 DFQATT and CDR2 SNEGSKA come from the germline V gene (reference sequence). With V trimmed by 1 base and J by 3 bases, 9 bases remained unmatched.

This clonotype occurred a few times. The chain recombines TRBV18 with TRBJ1-5; D is uncertain. The CDR3 has 15 amino acids. Germline V CDR1 and CDR2: KGHSH, LQKENI. The V end was cut by 3 bases, the J end by 4 bases, with 13 bases between. CDR3 nucleotide sequence: TGTGCCAGCTCACCGACCGCAGCCCGGAATCAGCCCCAGCATTTT. Residues: CASSPTAARNQPQHF.

The chain is built from TRBV6-1 and TRBJ1-4, with D possibly matching TRBD1 (5 bases). This CDR3 spans 15 amino acids. Germline CDR1 reads MNHNS; CDR2 reads SASEGT. Between the trimmed V and J ends, which lost 7 bases and 0 bases, there was a span of 12 bases. DNA for the CDR3: TGTGCCAGCACCCGACTGGGGGCAACTAATGAAAAACTGTTTTTT. Amino acid sequence: CASTRLGATNEKLFF.

Only a few counts were recorded for this clonotype. The CDR3 DNA reads TGCAGCGTGCCGGGACAGGGGAGTACTAATGAAAAACTGTTTTTT. Amino acid sequence: CSVPGQGSTNEKLFF. The rearrangement joins TRBV29-1 to TRBJ1-4; 10 nucleotides line up with TRBD1. CDR3 length: 15 amino acids. The V gene's germline CDR1 is SQVTM and CDR2 ANQGSEA. After removal of 6 bases from V and 2 bases from J, the junction contained 6 bases not matched to a gene.

There are many counts of this clonotype. The DNA of the CDR3 is TGTGCCATCCGGCGGGACAGTTTGAACACTGAAGCTTTCTTT. Protein product: CAIRRDSLNTEAFF. V gene TRBV10-3 combines with J gene TRBJ1-1; 7 positions match TRBD1. CDR3 length: 14 amino acids. The V and J ends lost 8 bases and 0 bases, in that order; junction bases with no gene match: 6. Germline V gene sequence: CDR1 ENHRY, CDR2 SYGVKD.

This chain links TRBV12-3 or TRBV12-4 with TRBJ2-7, with a tentative D call TRBD2 (5 bases). V was trimmed by 0 bases and J by 2 bases, leaving 14 bases between them. The CDR3 covers 16 residues. CDR3 in DNA: TGTGCCAGCAGTTTAGCGCGGGCGCGGGTCCCCTACGAGCAGTACTTC. This sequence encodes CASSLARARVPYEQYF.

The genes are TRBV7-6 and TRBJ1-1; D not resolved. Trimming took 5 bases from V and 1 from J, leaving 11 bases between them. The CDR3 has 14 amino acids. Per germline, CDR1 SGHVS and CDR2 FNYEAQ. This CDR3 reads CASSQVSANTEAFF. The CDR3 nucleotides are TGTGCCAGCAGCCAGGTATCGGCGAACACTGAAGCTTTCTTT. Full variable domain (outside the CDR3, taken from reference TRBV7-6 and TRBJ1-1): GAGVSQSPRYKVTKRGQDVALRCDPISGHVSLYWYRQALGQGPEFLTYFNYEAQQDKSGLPNDRFSAERPEGSISTLTIQRTEQRDSAMYRCASSQVSANTEAFFGQGTRLTVV.

As to this clonotype: The junction shows a germline mismatch at one end, possibly a read error. V is TRBV4-2 and J is TRBJ1-3, with unresolved D. The CDR3 covers 15 residues. CDR1 LGHNA and CDR2 YNFKEQ come from the germline V gene. CDR3 sequence (DNA): TGTGCCGGCAGCCAAGTCTGGGCCTCTGGAAACACCATATATTTT. Translated: CAGSQVWASGNTIYF.

This clonotype was counted once. J is TRBJ2-3 and V is TRBV5-1, with D unresolved. CDR1 is SGHRS and CDR2 is YFSETQ in the germline V gene. CDR3 length equals 16 residues. V dropped 4 bases and J dropped 4 bases, with 19 bases sitting between them. The CDR3 here is CASSPRPLDGADTQYF. Here the CDR3 DNA reads TGCGCCAGCAGCCCCCGGCCATTAGACGGTGCAGATACGCAGTATTTT. Looking up the rest from reference TRBV5-1 and TRBJ2-3 gives the full variable domain: KAGVTQTPRYLIKTRGQQVTLSCSPISGHRSVSWYQQTPGQGLQFLFEYFSETQRNKGNFPGRFSGRQFSNSRSEMNVSTLELGDSALYLCASSPRPLDGADTQYFGPGTRLTVL.

CDR3 nucleotides: TGTGCCAGCAGCATGGGGGGAAGTCAACAGCCCCAGCATTTT. The encoded protein is CASSMGGSQQPQHF. V gene TRBV12-3 or TRBV12-4 combines with J gene TRBJ1-5, with D tentatively TRBD1 (5 bases). This CDR3 is built from 14 residues. The V end was cut by 6 bases, the J end by 7 bases, with 16 bases between.

The chain joins TRBV5-1 to TRBJ1-4, with a tentative D call TRBD1 (6 bases). Germline CDR1 reads SGHRS; CDR2 reads YFSETQ. The CDR3 spans 15 residues. V was clipped by 3 bases and J by 6 bases, with 15 bases between them. In DNA form, the CDR3 reads TGCGCCAGCAGCTGGGGCAGGGGCAGGGATGAAAAACTGTTTTTT. It specifies CASSWGRGRDEKLFF.

The chain joins TRBV30 to TRBJ2-3, with 10 positions matching TRBD2. The CDR3 length is 14 residues. Germline CDR1 is GTSNPN and CDR2 is SVGIG (reference sequence). After removal of 8 bases from V and 6 bases from J, the junction contained 11 bases not matched to a gene. As DNA, the CDR3 is TGTGCCGGCTCGGGACTAGCGATCCGCGATACGCAGTATTTT. Protein: CAGSGLAIRDTQYF.

The chain has TRBV5-1 and TRBJ2-3; 9 bases map to TRBD2. CDR3 size: 16 residues. V was pared by 4 bases and J by 1 base, with 7 bases of the junction left unmatched. CDR1 and CDR2 (germline): SGHRS, YFSETQ. Here the CDR3 DNA reads TGCGCCAGCAGCCTATTAGCGGGAGAGCGCACAGATACGCAGTATTTT. Its protein is CASSLLAGERTDTQYF. The variable domain in full, with the rest retrieved from reference TRBV5-1 and TRBJ2-3, is KAGVTQTPRYLIKTRGQQVTLSCSPISGHRSVSWYQQTPGQGLQFLFEYFSETQRNKGNFPGRFSGRQFSNSRSEMNVSTLELGDSALYLCASSLLAGERTDTQYFGPGTRLTVL.

In its sample, this clonotype was seen a few times. The chain has TRBV10-3 and TRBJ1-3; the match to TRBD1 covers 9 bases. Trimming removed 8 bases from V and 1 base from J; junction bases left unmatched: 6. The germline V gene encodes CDR1 ENHRY and CDR2 SYGVKD. The CDR3 is made up of 15 amino acids. This CDR3 reads CAILTGTGSGNTIYF. In DNA, the CDR3 is TGTGCCATCTTAACCGGGACAGGGTCTGGAAACACCATATATTTT.